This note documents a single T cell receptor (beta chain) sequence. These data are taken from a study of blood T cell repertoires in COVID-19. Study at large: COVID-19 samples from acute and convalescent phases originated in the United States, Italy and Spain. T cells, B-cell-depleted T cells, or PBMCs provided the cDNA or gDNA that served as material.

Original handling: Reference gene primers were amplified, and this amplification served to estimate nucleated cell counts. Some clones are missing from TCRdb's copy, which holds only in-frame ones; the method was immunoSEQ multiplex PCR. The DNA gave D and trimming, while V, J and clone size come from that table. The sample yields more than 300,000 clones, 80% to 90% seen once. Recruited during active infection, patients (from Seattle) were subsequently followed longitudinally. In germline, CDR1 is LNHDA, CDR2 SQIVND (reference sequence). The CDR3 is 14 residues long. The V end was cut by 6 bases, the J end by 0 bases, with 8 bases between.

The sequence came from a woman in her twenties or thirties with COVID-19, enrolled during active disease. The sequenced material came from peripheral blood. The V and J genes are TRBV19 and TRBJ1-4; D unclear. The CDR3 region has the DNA TGTGCCAGTAGCCCCACTGCAACTAATGAAAAACTGTTTTTT. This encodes CASSPTATNEKLFF.